The source of this T cell receptor (beta chain) is a study of T cells in localized non-small cell lung cancer. Concerning this clone itself: Antigen unknown.

The germline gives CDR1 MDHEN, CDR2 SYDVKM. This CDR3 has 14 amino acids. V dropped 2 bases and J dropped 4 bases, with 11 bases sitting between them. Study-wide results and limits: Appearance in adjacent lung was seen for a median about 59 of the top 100 tumor clones.

TCRdb keeps only in-frame clones here, not all; method: immunoSEQ multiplex PCR. This sample yields thousands of clones, of which around 17% are seen a single time; less than 30% belongs to the top ten. The chain is built from TRBV28 and TRBJ1-1; D is uncertain. This material consisted of lung tumor tissue, taken before any cancer treatment. The TCR originated in a female donor of 60 years or more with stage I squamous cell lung carcinoma. CDR3 sequence: CASSLPGRATEAFF. The CDR3 DNA reads as TGTGCCAGCAGTTTACCGGGTCGTGCCACTGAAGCTTTCTTT.